Shown below are 31 T cell receptor beta chains from a single sample sequenced in a study of T cell changes during pregnancy in multiple sclerosis. The protocol was immunoSEQ multiplex PCR, while the TCRdb copy is restricted to in-frame clones and leaves out a portion. The sample holds some 38,000 clones; roughly 89% are singletons and the top ten take 0.65% to 0.85%. The material was CD4+ T cells from peripheral blood mononuclear cells, obtained in the second trimester of pregnancy. Source of these receptors: a female donor in good health, enrolled as a control in a pregnancy study.

The chain has TRBV2 and TRBJ1-5; D is perhaps TRBD1 (6 bases). CDR3 length: 15 amino acids. CDR1 and CDR2 (germline): SNHLY, FYNNEI. The ends were cut back, 6 bases at V and 4 bases at J, with 16 bases in the middle. The CDR3 nucleotides are TGTGCCAGCAGCCCGCAGGGGATTGGTAATCAGCCCCAGCATTTT. Translating gives CASSPQGIGNQPQHF.

The gene calls are TRBV4-3 and TRBJ1-2, with D possibly being TRBD1 (5 bases). This CDR3 is built from 14 residues. V lost 1 base and J lost 4, with 10 bases in between. The germline V gene has CDR1 LGHNA and CDR2 YSLEER. The CDR3 loop is CASSQVRGSYGYTF. CDR3 DNA: TGCGCCAGCAGCCAAGTAAGGGGTTCCTATGGCTACACCTTC.

As DNA, the CDR3 is TGCGCCAGCAGCCCGCGAGGCGGAGCTGGGAACATTCAGTACTTC. The encoded protein is CASSPRGGAGNIQYF. The chain is built from TRBV4-1 and TRBJ2-4; D call uncertain. V was clipped by 4 bases and J by 7 bases, with 17 bases between them. The CDR3 extends over 15 amino acids. Per germline, CDR1 MGHRA and CDR2 YSYEKL.

The rearrangement uses TRBV12-5 and TRBJ2-5, with TRBD2 as a possible D gene (6 bases). This CDR3 comprises 15 residues. V dropped 3 bases and J dropped 3 bases, with 14 bases sitting between them. Looked up from germline, CDR1 is LGHNT and CDR2 is FRNRAP. The CDR3 sequence is CASGFSRDPKETQYF. The CDR3, as DNA: TGTGCTAGTGGTTTCTCGCGGGACCCTAAAGAGACCCAGTACTTC.

V is TRBV16 and J is TRBJ1-2, with no clear D. Germline V CDR1 and CDR2: KGHSY, FQNENV. V gave up 0 bases and J gave up 8 bases, with 13 bases separating them. CDR3 length equals 14 residues. CDR3 bases: TGTGCCAGCAGCCAATCGAGGACTCGGGAGGGCTACACCTTC. It is translated as CASSQSRTREGYTF.

The J gene is TRBJ2-7, the V gene TRBV29-1; weak D call: TRBD1 (5 bases). Trimming took 6 bases from V and 2 from J, leaving 14 bases between them. Germline CDR1 SQVTM, CDR2 ANQGSEA. The length of the CDR3 is 13 residues. CDR3 DNA sequence: TGCAGCGTGGTTTGGGGCTCTACCTACGAGCAGTACTTC. It specifies CSVVWGSTYEQYF.

On this clone: One end of the junction does not line up with germline, which may come from a read error. The chain has TRBV7-2 and TRBJ1-6; 9 bases agree with TRBD1. The CDR3 extends over 14 amino acids. Germline CDR1 is SGHTA and CDR2 is FQGNSA. CDR3 protein: CASSLDRGYSPLHF. The DNA for the CDR3 is TGTGCCAGCAGTTTAGACAGGGGGTATTCACCCCTCCACTTT.

This sequence joins TRBV7-9 and TRBJ1-2; possible D gene TRBD1, 5 bases. Germline CDR1 and CDR2: SEHNR and FQNEAQ (reference sequence). The V gene lost 1 base and the J gene lost 6 bases, with 15 bases spanning the gap. CDR3 length equals 15 residues. The CDR3 protein is CASSLVSIGVNGYTF. The CDR3 DNA reads TGTGCCAGCAGCTTAGTTAGTATAGGGGTTAATGGCTACACCTTC.

The chain joins TRBV27 to TRBJ2-1; 8 bases align to TRBD1. The CDR3 sequence is 16 residues long. The ends lost 2 bases at V and 6 bases at J; junction bases unmatched: 9. CDR1 MNHEY and CDR2 SMNVEV come from the germline V gene (reference sequence). As DNA, the CDR3 is TGTGCCAGCAGTTTACGGCCCGGGACAGGCTTCAATGAGCAGTTCTTC. It yields the protein CASSLRPGTGFNEQFF.

This clone showed up just once. Written as DNA, the CDR3 is TGTGCCAGCAGTGAACAGGGTCTGGCTAATGAAAAACTGTTTTTT. It yields the protein CASSEQGLANEKLFF. This chain uses TRBV2 with TRBJ1-4; D may be TRBD1 (5 bases). V dropped 2 bases and J dropped 3 bases, with 10 bases sitting between them. The CDR3 spans 15 residues. Germline V gene data show CDR1 as SNHLY and CDR2 as FYNNEI.

The rearrangement joins TRBV18 to TRBJ2-2; 10 bases fit TRBD1. The V and J ends lost 4 bases and 4 bases, in that order; junction bases with no gene match: 3. Germline V gene sequence: CDR1 KGHSH, CDR2 LQKENI. The CDR3 covers 15 residues. The CDR3 sequence is CASSRQGALTGELFF. The CDR3 coding sequence is TGTGCCAGCTCACGACAGGGGGCCCTCACCGGGGAGCTGTTTTTT.

The J gene is TRBJ1-1, the V gene TRBV6-1; D is ambiguous. CDR3 size: 13 residues. The ends were cut back, 2 bases at V and 0 bases at J, with 4 bases in the middle. Germline V gives CDR1 MNHNS, CDR2 SASEGT. The CDR3 sequence is CASSEQLNTEAFF. In nucleotides, the CDR3 is TGTGCCAGCAGTGAACAGTTGAACACTGAAGCTTTCTTT.

The rearrangement links TRBV5-1 to TRBJ2-6; TRBD1 is a possible D gene (5 bases). Germline assignment: CDR1 SGHRS and CDR2 YFSETQ. Trimming stripped 4 bases from V and 2 bases from J, with 16 bases between. The CDR3 extends over 17 amino acids. This CDR3 reads CASSLGPLGAGANVLTF. CDR3 bases: TGCGCCAGCAGCCTGGGGCCGCTTGGAGCTGGGGCCAACGTCCTGACTTTC.

In this sample, this clone turned up once. V gene TRBV4-3 combines with J gene TRBJ1-6; 7 bases are shared with TRBD1. Germline V gene sequence: CDR1 LGHNA, CDR2 YSLEER. The CDR3 loop spans 15 amino acids. Germline trimming cut 4 bases from V and 13 bases from J; bases unmatched to any gene: 13. The CDR3 region is CASSLTDREFPPLHF. The CDR3 DNA is TGCGCCAGCAGCCTAACCGACAGGGAATTTCCTCCCCTCCACTTT.

J is TRBJ1-2 and V is TRBV28; 10 nucleotides match TRBD1. J lost 7 bases, V lost 6 bases, and 8 bases had no gene match. CDR1 and CDR2 from the germline V gene are MDHEN and SYDVKM. The CDR3 has 14 amino acids. Written as DNA, the CDR3 is TGTGCCAGCAGCCCAAGACAGGGGGCTCGTGGCTACACCTTC. This translates into CASSPRQGARGYTF.

The chain couples TRBV5-4 to TRBJ2-3; 11 bases agree with TRBD2. This CDR3 region has 16 residues. V lost 2 bases, J lost 2 bases, and 4 bases stayed unmatched. Germline-derived CDR1 and CDR2 are SGHNT and YYREEE (reference sequence). CDR3 bases: TGTGCCAGCAGCTTTAGCGGGGGGGCCTCCACAGATACGCAGTATTTT. Protein: CASSFSGGASTDTQYF.

This chain joins TRBV5-1 and TRBJ2-1; 8 bases are a match to TRBD2. Germline V gene lookup returns CDR1 SGHRS and CDR2 YFSETQ. Trimming cost V 4 bases and J 6 bases; bases outside gene matches: 9. The CDR3 has 15 amino acids. The CDR3: CASSPRGAEPNEQFF. The CDR3 nucleotides are TGCGCCAGCAGCCCGCGGGGGGCAGAACCCAATGAGCAGTTCTTC. Using reference TRBV5-1 and TRBJ2-1 for the parts outside the CDR3, the full variable domain is KAGVTQTPRYLIKTRGQQVTLSCSPISGHRSVSWYQQTPGQGLQFLFEYFSETQRNKGNFPGRFSGRQFSNSRSEMNVSTLELGDSALYLCASSPRGAEPNEQFFGPGTRLTVL.

This clone was counted once. J is TRBJ1-1 and V is TRBV7-9; D perhaps matches TRBD1 (6 bases). The CDR3 has 16 amino acids. The V end was cut by 5 bases, the J end by 3 bases, with 19 bases between. The germline gives CDR1 SEHNR, CDR2 FQNEAQ (reference sequence). For the CDR3, the DNA is TGTGCCAGCAGCCCTCCTTGGGTCAGGGGAGACACTGAAGCTTTCTTT. This codes for CASSPPWVRGDTEAFF.

The V gene is TRBV6-1, the J gene TRBJ1-3; the D gene is possibly TRBD1 (5 bases). Germline V gives CDR1 MNHNS, CDR2 SASEGT. This CDR3 is built from 15 residues. The V gene lost 1 base and the J gene lost 0 bases, with 7 bases spanning the gap. CDR3 residues: CASSEEGLSGNTIYF. The CDR3 DNA sequence: TGTGCCAGCAGTGAAGAGGGGCTCTCTGGAAACACCATATATTTT.

This chain uses TRBV12-1 with TRBJ1-5. TRBV12-1 represents a pseudogene. This CDR3 is 14 amino acids long. Here the CDR3 reads CASSLAHGDQPQHF. The CDR3 DNA sequence: TGTGCCAGCAGCTTAGCTCACGGGGATCAGCCCCAGCATTTT.

The V call is TRBV27, the J call TRBJ1-2, with 8 bases aligning to TRBD1. Trimming cost V 6 bases and J 5 bases; bases outside gene matches: 8. CDR1 is MNHEY and CDR2 is SMNVEV in the germline V gene (reference sequence). This CDR3 is 14 amino acids long. The CDR3 nucleotides are TGTGCCAGCAGGCCCGACAGGGGTGCTTATGGCTACACCTTC. This gives the protein CASRPDRGAYGYTF.

The CDR3 protein is CASSPGLLNTGELFF. The CDR3 DNA reads as TGTGCCAGCAGCCCCGGACTGTTGAACACCGGGGAGCTGTTTTTT. The rearrangement uses TRBV7-3 and TRBJ2-2; D perhaps matches TRBD2 (5 bases). Trimming shortened V by 5 bases and J by 1 base, and 11 bases separated the two germline ends. Germline CDR1 and CDR2: SGHTA and FQGTGA. CDR3 size: 15 residues. The complete variable domain, with remaining parts taken from reference TRBV7-3 and TRBJ2-2, reads GAGVSQTPSNKVTEKGKYVELRCDPISGHTALYWYRQSLGQGPEFLIYFQGTGAADDSGLPNDRFFAVRPEGSVSTLKIQRTERGDSAVYLCASSPGLLNTGELFFGEGSRLTVL.

V usage is TRBV7-9 and J usage is TRBJ1-1; 11 nucleotides match TRBD1. V gave up 3 bases and J gave up 1 base; unmatched junction bases: 1. This CDR3 comprises 15 residues. CDR1 and CDR2 from the germline V gene are SEHNR and FQNEAQ (reference sequence). This CDR3 reads CASSFGTGGNTEAFF. CDR3 DNA sequence: TGTGCCAGCAGCTTTGGGACAGGGGGGAACACTGAAGCTTTCTTT.

The chain recombines TRBV2 with TRBJ1-4, with 8 bases aligning to TRBD1. The CDR3 spans 15 residues. Trimming at V came to 7 bases and at J to 4 bases, leaving 8 bases not matched to a gene. Germline V gives CDR1 SNHLY, CDR2 FYNNEI. The CDR3 sequence is CASKTGAAGNEKLFF. CDR3 DNA sequence: TGTGCCAGCAAGACAGGGGCCGCCGGTAATGAAAAACTGTTTTTT.

V is TRBV6-5 and J is TRBJ1-1; 8 bases line up with TRBD1. The CDR3 has 12 residues. V shed 4 bases, J shed 7 bases, and the junction held 2 bases outside the gene matches. Per the germline V gene, CDR1 is MNHEY and CDR2 is SVGAGI. The DNA of the CDR3 is TGTGCCAGCAGTTCACAGGGGGGTGAAGCTTTCTTT. As protein: CASSSQGGEAFF.

The V and J genes are TRBV9 and TRBJ1-2; 8 bases match TRBD1. The trim removed 2 bases at V and 1 base at J, leaving 7 bases unmatched. Germline CDR1 and CDR2: SGDLS and YYNGEE. CDR3 size: 16 residues. The CDR3, as DNA: TGTGCCAGCAGCGTTGGACAGGGTGGAGATAACTATGGCTACACCTTC. Protein sequence: CASSVGQGGDNYGYTF.

The genes are TRBV18 and TRBJ2-1; D gene ambiguous. Deletions cut 1 base from V and 0 bases from J, with 7 bases between. Germline-derived CDR1 and CDR2 are KGHSH and LQKENI. The CDR3 consists of 15 residues. The DNA of the CDR3 is TGTGCCAGCTCACCACTCTATAGCTCCTACAATGAGCAGTTCTTC. It codes for CASSPLYSSYNEQFF.

The genes are TRBV28 and TRBJ1-2, with no clear D. Trimming removed 10 bases at V and 7 bases at J, with 13 bases between. CDR3 length: 11 amino acids. In germline, CDR1 is MDHEN, CDR2 SYDVKM. This CDR3 is CATRANFGYTF. Here the CDR3 DNA reads TGTGCCACGCGAGCTAATTTTGGCTACACCTTC.

The table lists this clone with a few counts. This sequence joins TRBV14 and TRBJ1-1, with unresolved D. In germline, CDR1 is SGHDN, CDR2 FVKESK. Deletions cut 3 bases from V and 0 bases from J, with 2 bases between. The CDR3 length is 12 residues. The CDR3 DNA reads as TGTGCCAGCAGCCACATGAACACTGAAGCTTTCTTT. It translates to CASSHMNTEAFF.

The chain has TRBV2 and TRBJ2-2; 7 nucleotides line up with TRBD2. The CDR3 sequence is 14 residues long. From germline, CDR1 is SNHLY and CDR2 FYNNEI. The V segment lost 6 bases and the J segment 4 bases; nucleotides outside the gene matches: 5. CDR3 nucleotides: TGTGCCAGCAGCAGGGAGGGAGGCACCGGGGAGCTGTTTTTT. Amino acid sequence: CASSREGGTGELFF.

This chain links TRBV6-6 with TRBJ2-1; 7 bases are a match to TRBD2. CDR1 and CDR2 from the germline V gene are MNHNY and SVGAGI (reference sequence). The CDR3 loop spans 15 amino acids. After removal of 4 bases from V and 0 bases from J, the junction contained 3 bases not matched to a gene. The CDR3 DNA follows: TGTGCCAGCAGTTTTGGCGGGAGCTCCTACAATGAGCAGTTCTTC. It is translated as CASSFGGSSYNEQFF.